These 15 T cell receptor beta chains were sequenced from one sample in a study of cytomegalovirus exposure and HLA in healthy donors. PCR employed 60 Vbeta and 13 Jbeta primers. Assay: immunoSEQ multiplex PCR; the TCRdb copy retains only in-frame clones and omits some. This sample has about 280,000 clones; 80% to 90% occur once, and the top ten carry approximately 2%. Material for sequencing was PBMCs. These receptors were obtained from a woman aged 18-29 years in good health and CMV-seronegative.

The chain couples TRBV18 to TRBJ2-3, with D maybe TRBD2 (6 bases). This CDR3 spans 14 amino acids. CDR1 is KGHSH and CDR2 is LQKENI in the germline V gene. Trimming left V 3 bases short and J 5 bases short, with 12 bases between. The CDR3: CASSPLWGEDTQYF. DNA for the CDR3: TGTGCCAGCTCACCCCTCTGGGGGGAAGATACGCAGTATTTT.

This clone was detected once. The gene calls are TRBV6-1 and TRBJ1-1; 11 nucleotides agree with TRBD1. This CDR3 contains 15 residues. Germline V gene sequence: CDR1 MNHNS, CDR2 SASEGT. The V and J ends lost 3 bases and 2 bases, in that order; junction bases with no gene match: 2. The CDR3 reads CASSDGTGGNTEAFF. As DNA, the CDR3 is TGTGCCAGCAGTGATGGGACAGGGGGTAACACTGAAGCTTTCTTT.

The table lists this clone with a few counts. The chain combines TRBV2 with TRBJ1-1, with D possibly TRBD1 on 5 matching bases. V was pared by 2 bases and J by 3 bases, with 13 bases between. The CDR3 sequence is 15 residues long. From germline, CDR1 is SNHLY and CDR2 FYNNEI. The chain's CDR3 is CASSEQGRGYTEAFF. In DNA, the CDR3 is TGTGCCAGCAGTGAACAGGGAAGGGGCTACACTGAAGCTTTCTTT.

The rearrangement links TRBV15 to TRBJ2-5; 8 bases are a match to TRBD1. Germline V gene lookup returns CDR1 LNHNV and CDR2 YYDKDF (reference sequence). The CDR3 has 17 amino acids. The J segment lost 4 bases and the V segment lost 0 bases, leaving 10 bases of the junction unmatched. CDR3 region: CATSREAPDRAGETQYF. CDR3 in DNA: TGTGCCACCAGCAGAGAGGCCCCGGACAGGGCAGGAGAGACCCAGTACTTC. Full variable domain (missing parts from reference TRBV15 and TRBJ2-5): DAMVIQNPRYQVTQFGKPVTLSCSQTLNHNVMYWYQQKSSQAPKLLFHYYDKDFNNEADTPDNFQSRRPNTSFCFLDIRSPGLGDTAMYLCATSREAPDRAGETQYFGPGTRLLVL.

The chain couples TRBV30 to TRBJ2-7; weak D call: TRBD2 (6 bases). The CDR3 has 16 residues. V gave up 4 bases and J gave up 1 base, with 20 bases separating them. Germline values: CDR1 GTSNPN, CDR2 SVGIG (reference sequence). CDR3 residues: CAWTFFRDFHSYEQYF. The DNA for the CDR3 is TGTGCCTGGACCTTCTTCCGGGACTTCCATTCCTACGAGCAGTACTTC.

This chain joins TRBV7-6 and TRBJ2-5; TRBD2 matches 7 bases. Germline values: CDR1 SGHVS, CDR2 FNYEAQ. This CDR3 is 15 amino acids long. Losses at the gene ends were 2 bases for V and 0 bases for J; bases not matched to a gene: 3. CDR3 amino acids: CASSLLRGNQETQYF. The CDR3 region has the DNA TGTGCCAGCAGCTTATTGCGGGGGAACCAAGAGACCCAGTACTTC.

This CDR3 is CASRGLGVGEQYF. CDR3 nucleotide sequence: TGTGCCAGCAGGGGACTCGGAGTGGGGGAGCAGTACTTC. The J gene is TRBJ2-7, the V gene TRBV5-6, with D possibly matching TRBD2 (6 bases). CDR3 length equals 13 residues. Germline V gene data show CDR1 as SGHDT and CDR2 as YYEEEE. Trimming left V 5 bases short and J 7 bases short, with 16 bases between. Full variable domain (rest looked up from reference TRBV5-6 and TRBJ2-7): DAGVTQSPTHLIKTRGQQVTLRCSPKSGHDTVSWYQQALGQGPQFIFQYYEEEERQRGNFPDRFSGHQFPNYSSELNVNALLLGDSALYLCASRGLGVGEQYFGPGTRLTVT.

The chain is built from TRBV15 and TRBJ2-7, with 9 bases identical to TRBD1. The CDR3 totals 14 residues. V shed 3 bases, J shed 5 bases, and the junction held 5 bases outside the gene matches. Germline assignment: CDR1 LNHNV and CDR2 YYDKDF (reference sequence). The CDR3 DNA reads TGTGCCACCAGCAGGGACAGGGGTGTCGACGAGCAGTACTTC. Protein product: CATSRDRGVDEQYF.

This chain joins TRBV11-2 and TRBJ2-7; 9 nucleotides align to TRBD1. After removal of 0 bases from V and 3 bases from J, the junction contained 3 bases not matched to a gene. Germline V CDR1 and CDR2: SGHAT, FQNNGV. The CDR3 is 15 residues long. CDR3 sequence: CASSLDGTGNYEQYF. The CDR3 DNA reads TGTGCCAGCAGCTTAGACGGGACAGGGAACTACGAGCAGTACTTC.

This chain uses TRBV5-4 with TRBJ2-2, with a possible D match to TRBD1 (5 bases). CDR3 length equals 15 residues. The germline V and J ends were trimmed by 2 bases and 5 bases, with 13 bases remaining between them. Germline assignment: CDR1 SGHNT and CDR2 YYREEE (reference sequence). The CDR3 loop is CASSFGRVGTGELFF. The DNA of the CDR3 is TGTGCCAGCAGCTTCGGCAGGGTAGGGACCGGGGAGCTGTTTTTT.

Regarding this clone: A junction boundary mismatches the germline segment, possibly from a read error. This rearrangement joins TRBV7-9 to TRBJ1-1; a weak D match, TRBD1 (5 bases). The CDR3 has 13 amino acids. CDR1 and CDR2 (germline): SEHNR, FQNEAQ (reference sequence). The DNA of the CDR3 is TGTTCCAGCAGCCCCCGCGGGGGCACTGAAGCTTTCTTT. It yields the protein CSSSPRGGTEAFF.

The J gene is TRBJ2-5, the V gene TRBV19, with a possible D match to TRBD2 (6 bases). The germline V gene encodes CDR1 LNHDA and CDR2 SQIVND (reference sequence). The CDR3 consists of 13 residues. V gave up 1 base and J gave up 5 bases, with 8 bases separating them. The CDR3 nucleotides are TGTGCCAGTAGTATAGCGGGGGTGGAGACCCAGTACTTC. Its protein product is CASSIAGVETQYF.

This clone has just one count. The CDR3: CASSSRAGYEQYF. CDR3 coding DNA: TGTGCCAGCAGCTCCCGGGCGGGTTACGAGCAGTACTTC. The chain links TRBV7-3 to TRBJ2-7; tentatively, D is TRBD2 (5 bases). The CDR3 consists of 13 residues. V lost 4 bases and J 4 bases, leaving 11 bases between the germline ends. Looked up from germline, CDR1 is SGHTA and CDR2 is FQGTGA. Combining the CDR3 with reference TRBV7-3 and TRBJ2-7 gives the whole variable domain GAGVSQTPSNKVTEKGKYVELRCDPISGHTALYWYRQSLGQGPEFLIYFQGTGAADDSGLPNDRFFAVRPEGSVSTLKIQRTERGDSAVYLCASSSRAGYEQYFGPGTRLTVT.

About this clone itself: One end of the junction varies from germline; a read error may be responsible. The chain is built from TRBV7-9 and TRBJ1-2; a possible D gene is TRBD1 (5 bases). From germline, CDR1 is SEHNR and CDR2 FQNEAQ (reference sequence). The CDR3 has 13 residues. This CDR3 is CSSSLVRDYGYTF. CDR3 sequence (DNA): TGTTCCAGCAGCTTAGTCAGGGACTATGGCTACACCTTC. The full variable domain, rest sourced from reference TRBV7-9 and TRBJ1-2, is DTGVSQNPRHKITKRGQNVTFRCDPISEHNRLYWYRQTLGQGPEFLTYFQNEAQLEKSRLLSDRFSAERPKGSFSTLEIQRTEQGDSAMYLCSSSLVRDYGYTFGSGTRLTVV.

V is TRBV25-1 and J is TRBJ1-4; 7 nucleotides line up with TRBD1. Germline CDR1 is MGHDK and CDR2 is SYGVNS. CDR3 length: 14 amino acids. J gave up 5 bases and V 10 bases, and 10 bases lay outside the gene matches. The CDR3 here is CATGTQGKNEKLFF. CDR3 bases: TGTGCCACCGGTACACAGGGGAAGAATGAAAAACTGTTTTTT.